Below are 8 T cell receptor beta chains sequenced from a single sample in a study of blood T cell repertoires in COVID-19. Here immunoSEQ multiplex PCR was the method, and the copy in TCRdb shows in-frame clones only, minus some. This repertoire shows around 92,000 clones, 75% to 90% found once; its top ten account for approximately 5.2%. The sample comprised peripheral blood. All receptors derive from a woman aged 80 or over with active COVID-19.

Details on this clone: The same CDR3 also results from other DNA sequences found in this sample. The chain employs TRBV29-1 and TRBJ2-5, with D maybe TRBD2 (5 bases). Trimming stripped 6 bases from V and 0 bases from J, with 8 bases between. The CDR3 loop spans 12 amino acids. CDR1 is SQVTM and CDR2 is ANQGSEA in the germline V gene. For the CDR3, the DNA is TGCAGCGTCGAGGGCTACCAAGAGACCCAGTACTTC. As protein: CSVEGYQETQYF.

The V and J genes are TRBV19 and TRBJ2-7; D ambiguous. CDR3 length equals 14 residues. Trimming cost V 3 bases and J 3 bases, with 12 bases left between them. In germline, CDR1 is LNHDA, CDR2 SQIVND (reference sequence). DNA for the CDR3: TGTGCCAGTAGTATGCCAGAGGCGCTCTACGAGCAGTACTTC. Amino acid sequence: CASSMPEALYEQYF.

The V gene is TRBV27, the J gene TRBJ1-2; 7 bases fit TRBD1. Per the germline V gene, CDR1 is MNHEY and CDR2 is SMNVEV (reference sequence). J gave up 8 bases and V 3 bases, and 6 bases lay outside the gene matches. The CDR3 runs 13 residues. CDR3 region: CASSFRTGRGYTF. The CDR3 nucleotides read TGTGCCAGCAGTTTCCGGACAGGCCGGGGCTACACCTTC.

The chain employs TRBV19 and TRBJ1-6; no clear D gene. Germline CDR1 reads LNHDA; CDR2 reads SQIVND (reference sequence). The CDR3 runs 14 residues. The germline V and J ends were trimmed by 1 base and 9 bases, with 10 bases remaining between them. As DNA, the CDR3 is TGTGCCAGTAGTATAGGACTTCGGGGTTCACCCCTCCACTTT. Translation: CASSIGLRGSPLHF.

To note about this clone: Because the CDR3 is missing its conserved closing phenylalanine or tryptophan, this is likely a read error. The DNA is left out, because the CDR3 cannot be placed on it with certainty; the CDR3 is given as TCRdb lists it. This chain joins TRBV5-4 and TRBJ1-2. Germline CDR1 reads SGHNT; CDR2 reads YYREEE (reference sequence). The CDR3 has 13 residues if both end residues are counted. CDR3 residues: CASSLATGGQSSL.

The chain links TRBV3-1 (or the pseudogene TRBV3-2) to TRBJ1-5; 9 nucleotides line up with TRBD1. This CDR3 is 15 amino acids long. With V trimmed by 5 bases and J by 2 bases, 4 bases remained unmatched. CDR1 is LGHDT, CDR2 YNNKEL, per germline (reference sequence). The CDR3 spells CASSVQGAGNQPQHF. CDR3 in DNA: TGTGCCAGCAGCGTACAGGGGGCTGGCAATCAGCCCCAGCATTTT.

The chain combines TRBV27 with TRBJ2-1, with 9 nucleotides matching TRBD2. Germline CDR1 MNHEY, CDR2 SMNVEV (reference sequence). The CDR3 is made up of 17 amino acids. Trimming removed 3 bases from V and 3 bases from J; junction bases left unmatched: 9. The CDR3 loop reads CASSLRISGSHYNEQFF. The CDR3 DNA is TGTGCCAGCAGTTTGAGGATTAGCGGGAGCCACTACAATGAGCAGTTCTTC.

This rearrangement joins TRBV4-2 to TRBJ2-7, with TRBD2 as a possible D gene (6 bases). CDR1 is LGHNA, CDR2 YNFKEQ, per germline. Trimming left V 0 bases short and J 0 bases short, with 15 bases between. CDR3 length: 17 amino acids. The CDR3 protein is CASSQEEAGMSSYEQYF. The DNA for the CDR3 is TGTGCCAGCAGCCAAGAGGAGGCGGGGATGAGCTCCTACGAGCAGTACTTC.